This TCR beta chain originates from a study of identifying expanded T cells in peripheral blood. The repertoire was sequenced with immunoSEQ multiplex PCR; TCRdb's copy has only in-frame clones and lacks some. The sample records 70,000 to 100,000 clones, about nine tenths being singletons. The CDR3 spans 15 residues. Specimen: blood. The receptor was isolated from a person between 18 and 75 years old in good health. The chain uses TRBV21-1 and TRBJ2-7; TRBD2 is the table's D call and was not checked against the DNA. TRBV21-1 is labeled a pseudogene. The CDR3 region has the DNA TGTGCCAGCAGCCCCAAGCGGGTCCCGTCCTACGAGCAGTACTTC. Its protein is CASSPKRVPSYEQYF.